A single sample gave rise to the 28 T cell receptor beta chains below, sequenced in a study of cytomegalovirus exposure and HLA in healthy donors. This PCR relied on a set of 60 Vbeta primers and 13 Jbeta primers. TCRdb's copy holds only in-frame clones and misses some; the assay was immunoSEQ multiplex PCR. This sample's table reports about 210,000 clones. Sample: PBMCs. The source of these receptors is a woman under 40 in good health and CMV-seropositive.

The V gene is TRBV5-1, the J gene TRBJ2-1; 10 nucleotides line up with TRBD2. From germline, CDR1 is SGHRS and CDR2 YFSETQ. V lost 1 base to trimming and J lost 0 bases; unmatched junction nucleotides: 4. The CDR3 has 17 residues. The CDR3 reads CASSLTGLASSYNEQFF. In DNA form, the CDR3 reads TGCGCCAGCAGCTTGACGGGACTAGCGAGCTCCTACAATGAGCAGTTCTTC.

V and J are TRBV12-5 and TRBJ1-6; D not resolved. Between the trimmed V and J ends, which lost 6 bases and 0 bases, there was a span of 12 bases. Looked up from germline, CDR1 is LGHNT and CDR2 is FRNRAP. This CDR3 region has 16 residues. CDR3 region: CASGRAGSSYNSPLHF. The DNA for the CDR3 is TGTGCTAGTGGCCGAGCGGGTAGCTCCTATAATTCACCCCTCCACTTT.

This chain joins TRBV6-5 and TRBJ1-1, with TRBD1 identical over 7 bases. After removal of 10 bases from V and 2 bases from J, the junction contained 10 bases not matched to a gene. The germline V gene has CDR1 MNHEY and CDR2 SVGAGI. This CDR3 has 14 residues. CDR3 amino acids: CATGVTGENTEAFF. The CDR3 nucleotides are TGTGCCACCGGGGTCACAGGGGAAAACACTGAAGCTTTCTTT.

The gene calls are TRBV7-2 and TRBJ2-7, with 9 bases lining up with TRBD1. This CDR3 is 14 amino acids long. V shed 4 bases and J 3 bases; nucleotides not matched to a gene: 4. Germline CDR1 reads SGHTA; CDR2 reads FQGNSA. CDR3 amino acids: CASSYPGQGYEQYF. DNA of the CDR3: TGTGCCAGCAGCTACCCGGGACAGGGCTACGAGCAGTACTTC.

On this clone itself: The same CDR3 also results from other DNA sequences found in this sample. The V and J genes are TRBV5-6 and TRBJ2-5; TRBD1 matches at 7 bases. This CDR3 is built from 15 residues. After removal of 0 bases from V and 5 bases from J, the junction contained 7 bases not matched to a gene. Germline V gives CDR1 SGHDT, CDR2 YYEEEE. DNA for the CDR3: TGTGCCAGCAGCTTGGTCGCAGGGGGACGGGAGACCCAGTACTTC. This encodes CASSLVAGGRETQYF.

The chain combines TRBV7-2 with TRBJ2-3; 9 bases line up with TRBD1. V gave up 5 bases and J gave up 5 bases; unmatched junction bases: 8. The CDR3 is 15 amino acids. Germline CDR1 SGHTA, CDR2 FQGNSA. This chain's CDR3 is CASSPRGQGRDTQYF. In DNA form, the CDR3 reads TGTGCCAGCAGCCCGAGGGGACAGGGAAGAGATACGCAGTATTTT.

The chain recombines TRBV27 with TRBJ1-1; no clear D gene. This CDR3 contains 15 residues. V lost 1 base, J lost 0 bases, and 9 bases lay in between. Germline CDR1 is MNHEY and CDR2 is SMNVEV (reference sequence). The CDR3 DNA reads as TGTGCCAGCAGTTTATGGGCCAGCTTGAACACTGAAGCTTTCTTT. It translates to CASSLWASLNTEAFF.

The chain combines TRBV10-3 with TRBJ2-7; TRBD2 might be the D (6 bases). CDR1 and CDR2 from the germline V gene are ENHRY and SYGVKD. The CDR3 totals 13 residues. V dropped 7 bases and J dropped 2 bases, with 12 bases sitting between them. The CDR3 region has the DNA TGTGCCATCAAGGGAGGCGGAGCCTACGAGCAGTACTTC. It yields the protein CAIKGGGAYEQYF.

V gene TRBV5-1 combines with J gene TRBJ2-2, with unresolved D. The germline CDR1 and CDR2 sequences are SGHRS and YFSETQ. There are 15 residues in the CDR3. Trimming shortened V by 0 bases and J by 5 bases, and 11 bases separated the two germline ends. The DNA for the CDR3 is TGCGCCAGCAGCTTGGACAGCTGGGCGACCGGGGAGCTGTTTTTT. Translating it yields CASSLDSWATGELFF.

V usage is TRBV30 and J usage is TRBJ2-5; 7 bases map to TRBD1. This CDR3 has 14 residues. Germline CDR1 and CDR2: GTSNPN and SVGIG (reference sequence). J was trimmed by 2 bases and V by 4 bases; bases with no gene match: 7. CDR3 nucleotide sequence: TGTGCCTGGAACCAACAGGGGCGTCAAGAGACCCAGTACTTC. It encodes CAWNQQGRQETQYF.

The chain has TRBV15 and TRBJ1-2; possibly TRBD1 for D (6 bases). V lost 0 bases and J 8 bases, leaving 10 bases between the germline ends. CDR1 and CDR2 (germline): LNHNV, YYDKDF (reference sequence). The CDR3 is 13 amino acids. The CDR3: CATSREQGNGYTF. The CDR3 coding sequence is TGTGCCACCAGCAGAGAACAGGGTAACGGCTACACCTTC. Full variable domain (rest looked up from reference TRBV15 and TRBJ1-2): DAMVIQNPRYQVTQFGKPVTLSCSQTLNHNVMYWYQQKSSQAPKLLFHYYDKDFNNEADTPDNFQSRRPNTSFCFLDIRSPGLGDTAMYLCATSREQGNGYTFGSGTRLTVV.

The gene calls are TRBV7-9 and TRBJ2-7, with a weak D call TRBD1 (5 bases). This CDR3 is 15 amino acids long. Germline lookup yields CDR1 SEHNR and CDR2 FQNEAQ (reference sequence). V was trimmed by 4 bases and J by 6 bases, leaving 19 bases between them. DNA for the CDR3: TGTGCCAGCAGCTCCCGAGAGCCCAGGGCCAGCGAGCAGTACTTC. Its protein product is CASSSREPRASEQYF. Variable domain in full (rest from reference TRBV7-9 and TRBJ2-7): DTGVSQNPRHKITKRGQNVTFRCDPISEHNRLYWYRQTLGQGPEFLTYFQNEAQLEKSRLLSDRFSAERPKGSFSTLEIQRTEQGDSAMYLCASSSREPRASEQYFGPGTRLTVT.

The CDR3 spells CASSQRLNEQFF. DNA for the CDR3: TGCGCCAGCAGCCAACGACTAAATGAGCAGTTCTTC. The rearrangement links TRBV4-1 to TRBJ2-1, with TRBD2 as a possible D gene (5 bases). Per the germline V gene, CDR1 is MGHRA and CDR2 is YSYEKL. Trimming shortened V by 2 bases and J by 7 bases, and 6 bases separated the two germline ends. The CDR3 consists of 12 residues.

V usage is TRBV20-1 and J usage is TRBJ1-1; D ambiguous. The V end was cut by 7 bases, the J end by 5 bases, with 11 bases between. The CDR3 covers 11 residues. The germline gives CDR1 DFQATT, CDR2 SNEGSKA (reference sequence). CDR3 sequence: CSVDPGTEAFF. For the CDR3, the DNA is TGCAGTGTGGACCCGGGGACTGAAGCTTTCTTT.

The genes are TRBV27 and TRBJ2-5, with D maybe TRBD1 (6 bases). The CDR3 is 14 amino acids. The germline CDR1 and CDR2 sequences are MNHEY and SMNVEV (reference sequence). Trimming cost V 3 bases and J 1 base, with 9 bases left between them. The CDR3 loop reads CASSFGRGQETQYF. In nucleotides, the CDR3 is TGTGCCAGCAGTTTCGGCAGGGGCCAAGAGACCCAGTACTTC.

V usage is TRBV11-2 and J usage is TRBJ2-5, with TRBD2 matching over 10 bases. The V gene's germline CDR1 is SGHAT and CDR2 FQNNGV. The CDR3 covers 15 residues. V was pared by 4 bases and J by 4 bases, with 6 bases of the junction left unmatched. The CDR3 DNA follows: TGTGCCAGCAGCTCCAGCGGGGGGGCCGGAGAGACCCAGTACTTC. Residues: CASSSSGGAGETQYF. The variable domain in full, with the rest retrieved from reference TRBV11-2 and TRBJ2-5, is EAGVAQSPRYKIIEKRQSVAFWCNPISGHATLYWYQQILGQGPKLLIQFQNNGVVDDSQLPKDRFSAERLKGVDSTLKIQPAKLEDSAVYLCASSSSGGAGETQYFGPGTRLLVL.

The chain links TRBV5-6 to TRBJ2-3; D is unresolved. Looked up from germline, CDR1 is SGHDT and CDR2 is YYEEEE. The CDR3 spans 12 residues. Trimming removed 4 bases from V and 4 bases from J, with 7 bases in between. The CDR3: CASSVAADTQYF. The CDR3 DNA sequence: TGTGCCAGCAGCGTAGCTGCAGATACGCAGTATTTT.

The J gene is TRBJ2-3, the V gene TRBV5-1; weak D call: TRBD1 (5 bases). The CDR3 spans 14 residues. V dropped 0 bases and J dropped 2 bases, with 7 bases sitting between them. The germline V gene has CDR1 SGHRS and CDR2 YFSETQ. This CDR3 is CASSLEQVTDTQYF. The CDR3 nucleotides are TGCGCCAGCAGCTTGGAACAGGTCACAGATACGCAGTATTTT.

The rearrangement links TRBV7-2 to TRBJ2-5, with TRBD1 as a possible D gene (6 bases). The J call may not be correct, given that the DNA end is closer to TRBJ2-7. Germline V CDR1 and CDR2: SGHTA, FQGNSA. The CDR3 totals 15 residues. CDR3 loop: CASSLWDTPSYEQYF. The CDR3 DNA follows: TGTGCCAGCAGCTTATGGGACACCCCCTCCTACGAGCAGTACTTC.

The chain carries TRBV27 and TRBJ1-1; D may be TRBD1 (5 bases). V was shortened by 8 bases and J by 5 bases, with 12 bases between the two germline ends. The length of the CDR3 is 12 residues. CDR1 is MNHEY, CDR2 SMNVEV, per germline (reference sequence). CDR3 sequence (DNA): TGTGCCAGCCAAGCCCGACAGACTGAAGCTTTCTTT. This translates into CASQARQTEAFF.

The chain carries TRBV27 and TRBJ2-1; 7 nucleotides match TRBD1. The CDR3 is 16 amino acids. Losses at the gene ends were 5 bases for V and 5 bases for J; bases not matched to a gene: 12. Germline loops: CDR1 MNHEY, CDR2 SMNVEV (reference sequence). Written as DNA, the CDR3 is TGTGCCAGCAGTATACTGGGACAGAGAGATGACAATGAGCAGTTCTTC. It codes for CASSILGQRDDNEQFF.

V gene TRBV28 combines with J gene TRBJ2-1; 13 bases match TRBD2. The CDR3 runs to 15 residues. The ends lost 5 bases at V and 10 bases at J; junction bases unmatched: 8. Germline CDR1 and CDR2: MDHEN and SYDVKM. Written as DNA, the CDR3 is TGTGCCAGCAGTCCTCCGGGACTAGCGGGAAACGAGCAGTTCTTC. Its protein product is CASSPPGLAGNEQFF. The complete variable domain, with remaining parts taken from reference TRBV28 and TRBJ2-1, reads DVKVTQSSRYLVKRTGEKVFLECVQDMDHENMFWYRQDPGLGLRLIYFSYDVKMKEKGDIPEGYSVSREKKERFSLILESASTNQTSMYLCASSPPGLAGNEQFFGPGTRLTVL.

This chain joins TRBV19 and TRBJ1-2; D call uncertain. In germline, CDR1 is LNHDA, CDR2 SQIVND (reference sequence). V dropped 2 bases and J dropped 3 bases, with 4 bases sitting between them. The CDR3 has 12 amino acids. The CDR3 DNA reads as TGTGCCAGTAGTATATATGACTATGGCTACACCTTC. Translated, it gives CASSIYDYGYTF.

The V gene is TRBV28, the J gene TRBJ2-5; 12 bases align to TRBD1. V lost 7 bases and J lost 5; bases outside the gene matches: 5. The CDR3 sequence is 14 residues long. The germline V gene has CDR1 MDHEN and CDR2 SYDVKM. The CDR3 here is CASTGTGGPETQYF. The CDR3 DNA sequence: TGTGCCAGCACCGGGACAGGGGGCCCGGAGACCCAGTACTTC.

In nucleotides, the CDR3 is TGTGCCAGCAGCCCCCGGACTAGCGGGGGGAGCCAGTACTTC. Translated, it gives CASSPRTSGGSQYF. The chain is built from TRBV7-7 and TRBJ2-5; 14 positions agree with TRBD2. The CDR3 loop spans 14 amino acids. Germline V gene lookup returns CDR1 SSHAT and CDR2 FNYEAQ (reference sequence). V shed 5 bases and J 10 bases; nucleotides not matched to a gene: 6.

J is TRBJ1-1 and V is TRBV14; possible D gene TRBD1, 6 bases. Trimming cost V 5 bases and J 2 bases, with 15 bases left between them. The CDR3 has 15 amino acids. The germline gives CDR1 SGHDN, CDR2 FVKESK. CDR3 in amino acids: CASSGELQGNTEAFF. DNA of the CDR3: TGTGCCAGCAGCGGGGAGTTACAGGGTAACACTGAAGCTTTCTTT.

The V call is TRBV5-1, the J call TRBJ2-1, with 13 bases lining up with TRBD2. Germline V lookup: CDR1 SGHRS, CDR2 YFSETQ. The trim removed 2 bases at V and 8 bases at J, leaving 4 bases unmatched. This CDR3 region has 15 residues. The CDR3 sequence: CASSLGLAGEYEQFF. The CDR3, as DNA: TGCGCCAGCAGCTTAGGACTAGCGGGAGAATATGAGCAGTTCTTC.

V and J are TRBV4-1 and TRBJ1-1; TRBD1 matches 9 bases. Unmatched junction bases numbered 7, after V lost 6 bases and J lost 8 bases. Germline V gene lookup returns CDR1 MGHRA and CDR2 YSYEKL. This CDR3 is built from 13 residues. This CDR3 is CASSPTGGWEAFF. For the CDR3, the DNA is TGCGCCAGCAGTCCTACAGGGGGCTGGGAAGCTTTCTTT.